This TCR beta chain was identified during a study of vaccination and CD4 T cells after COVID-19. Study-wide background: The convalescent population consisted of six males and four females, two of whom were of Hispanic ethnicity. Overlapping spike peptides from SARS-CoV-2, HCoV-NL63, HCoV-OC43 and HCoV-229E served to stimulate the cells. Treatment of control cultures consisted of a CEFX pool, an HIV-1 Nef pool, or no peptide.

The sample's time point: late sampling 161 to 241 days after vaccination in three convalescent patients. Regarding treatment: roughly 10-day PBMC culture with coronavirus spike peptide pools or control peptides (ViraFEST assay). Antigen-specific T cell expansion with peptide pools preceded TCR sequencing in the ViraFEST approach. Germline V gives CDR1 LNHDA, CDR2 SQIVND (reference sequence). The length of the CDR3 is 16 residues. V was pared by 3 bases and J by 0 bases, with 12 bases between. CD4+ T cells that had been cultured provided DNA sequenced with the Oncomine TCR Beta short-read assay. TCRdb reprocessed the PCR reads with MiXCR, giving one entry per CDR3 protein. The table includes under 20,000 distinct CDR3 sequences, approximately 40% detected once. This clonotype was recorded a few times. Its antigen remains unknown.

The chain carries TRBV19 and TRBJ1-5, with a tentative D call TRBD1 (5 bases). Sequencing used CD4+ T cells from blood, cultured in vitro, obtained about 7 months after SARS-CoV-2 vaccination. This receptor was obtained from a human donor who had recovered from COVID-19. The CDR3 sequence is CASSILGAYSNQPQHF. The CDR3 DNA reads as TGTGCCAGTAGTATCCTAGGGGCTTATAGCAATCAGCCCCAGCATTTT.